The rows below give T cell receptor delta chains drawn from one sample of a study of Vδ1+ human thymocytes. TCRdb re-called the multiplex PCR reads with CATT. The repertoire includes some 55,000 delta-chain clones, less than 20% of them detected once, and under 0.55% sits in the top ten. Sequences were obtained from Vdelta1+ gamma-delta thymocytes from the thymus. All receptors come from a boy under two years old who had congenital heart surgery. The CDR3 runs from the conserved cysteine through the conserved F or W. A D gene is named only where the DNA matches it firmly. The size field is filled for only some rows; it gives once, few, many or a size class.

TRDV1	NA	TRDJ1	NA	CALGELPNGTGSYTDKLIF	TGTGCTCTTGGGGAACTCCCTAACGGTACTGGTAGTTACACCGATAAACTCATCTTT
TRDV1	TRDD3	TRDJ1	NA	CALGVAPRGGRILGDTRTDKLIF	TGTGCTCTTGGGGTAGCTCCGCGCGGCGGACGAATACTGGGGGATACGCGGACCGATAAACTCATCTTT
TRDV1	TRDD3	TRDJ1	NA	CALGVAGGDKLIF	TGTGCTCTTGGGGTCGCTGGGGGAGATAAACTCATCTTT
TRDV1	NA	TRDJ1	few	CALGGPLYLSDRITDKLIF	TGTGCTCTTGGGGGCCCCCTTTACCTGAGCGACCGGATCACCGATAAACTCATCTTT
TRDV1	NA	TRDJ1	few	CALGELSPNGGPLPCTDKLIF	TGTGCTCTTGGGGAACTCTCTCCCAATGGGGGGCCCCTTCCGTGCACCGATAAACTCATCTTT
TRDV1	TRDD3	TRDJ1	few	CALTSYPIWGIQDTDKPIF	TGTGCTCTTACTTCCTACCCCATCTGGGGGATACAGGACACCGATAAACCCATCTTT
TRDV1	NA	TRDJ1	NA	CALGERWILDTDKLIF	TGTGCTCTTGGGGAACGGTGGATACTAGACACCGATAAACTCATCTTT
TRDV1	NA	TRDJ1	NA	CALGEADSGDTDKLIF	TGTGCTCTTGGGGAAGCGGATTCCGGGGATACCGATAAACTCATCTTT
TRDV1	TRDD3	TRDJ1	NA	CALGELRDWGMYTDKLIF	TGTGCTCTTGGGGAACTGCGGGACTGGGGGATGTACACCGATAAACTCATCTTT
TRDV1	TRDD3	TRDJ1	NA	CALGEPPTYWGSRSTDKLIF	TGTGCTCTTGGGGAACCCCCTACTTACTGGGGATCAAGGTCCACCGATAAACTCATCTTT
TRDV1	TRDD3	TRDJ1	NA	CALGEFSGLPRYWGTYTDKLIF	TGTGCTCTTGGGGAATTTTCAGGCCTTCCCCGTTACTGGGGGACCTACACCGATAAACTCATCTTT
TRDV1	NA	TRDJ1	NA	CALGNLRPGSYTDKLIF	TGTGCTCTTGGGAACCTACGACCCGGGTCGTACACCGATAAACTCATCTTT
TRDV1	NA	TRDJ1	few	CALGELNLLLRGYTDKLIF	TGTGCTCTTGGGGAACTAAACCTCCTACTTAGGGGATACACCGATAAACTCATCTTT
TRDV1	TRDD2	TRDJ1	few	CALGELVPGLPTSGHPDKLIF	TGTGCTCTTGGGGAACTAGTTCCAGGCCTTCCTACGTCTGGGCACCCCGATAAACTCATCTTT
TRDV1	NA	TRDJ1	few	CALGALLRTDKLIF	TGTGCTCTTGGGGCCCTACTGCGAACCGATAAACTCATCTTT
TRDV1	TRDD3	TRDJ1	NA	CALGELSSTLWGDTWKLIF	TGTGCTCTTGGGGAACTGTCTTCGACATTATGGGGGGATACGTGGAAACTCATCTTT
TRDV1	NA	TRDJ1	few	CALGERCSGGPSSDKLIF	TGTGCTCTTGGGGAAAGATGTTCCGGGGGACCCTCCTCCGATAAACTCATCTTT
TRDV1	TRDD3	TRDJ1	NA	CALGELSGGYANTDKLIF	TGTGCTCTTGGGGAACTGAGTGGGGGATACGCTAACACCGATAAACTCATCTTT
TRDV1	TRDD3	TRDJ1	NA	CALGELCTYTAQLGDSSWTDKLIF	TGTGCTCTTGGGGAACTCTGCACGTATACTGCTCAACTGGGGGATTCCTCCTGGACCGATAAACTCATCTTT
TRDV1	NA	TRDJ1	NA	CALGELVGSFRSADKLIF	TGTGCTCTTGGGGAACTAGTGGGCTCCTTTAGGTCCGCCGATAAACTCATCTTT